This is a list of T cell receptor beta chains from one sample in a study of T cell changes during pregnancy in multiple sclerosis. Profiled with immunoSEQ multiplex PCR; TCRdb holds only in-frame clones, not every one. The sample lists almost 50,000 clones; about 90% were seen once. The sequences come from CD8+ T cells from peripheral blood mononuclear cells, collected after pregnancy. The receptor source for this set is a female donor with multiple sclerosis, enrolled in a pregnancy study. Each CDR3 is given with its conserved first and last residue. D genes are given only for firm matches. The size of a clone is reported for some rows only, either as once, few or many, or as a class for expanded clones.

>TRBJ1-4|TRBV7-6|once|.
TGTGCCAGCAGCTTAGCAGGGGGAATTAATGAAAAACTGTTTTTT
CASSLAGGINEKLFF
>TRBJ2-2|TRBV11-2|.|.
TGTGCCAGCACCGGGGTCACCGGGGAGCTGTTTTTT
CASTGVTGELFF
>TRBJ1-2|TRBV27|.|.
TGTGCCAGCAGTCCGCAAGGACAGCCCGCCTACACCTTC
CASSPQGQPAYTF
>TRBJ2-1|TRBV14|.|.
TGTGCCAGCAGCGGATCAGGGTTGAATGAGCAGTTCTTC
CASSGSGLNEQFF
>TRBJ2-1|TRBV9|.|TRBD2
TGTGCCAGCAGCCTAGCGGGGGGGGCCTACAATGAGCAGTTCTTC
CASSLAGGAYNEQFF
>TRBJ2-7|TRBV11-2|.|.
TGTGCCAGCAGCTTAGATTCGGGGGTCGAAGACTCTCTGCTACCCTACGAGCAGTACTTC
CASSLDSGVEDSLLPYEQYF
>TRBJ2-1|TRBV7-8|.|TRBD2
TGTGCCAGCAGCTTAACGGTGAGCGGGGGGTGGACGAATGAGCAGTTCTTC
CASSLTVSGGWTNEQFF
>TRBJ1-2|TRBV5-1|.|.
TGCGCCAGCAGCTTGGCGCGGGGGGCAAGCGGCTACACCTTC
CASSLARGASGYTF
>TRBJ2-7|TRBV9|.|.
TGTGCCAGCAGCGTAGTTGGGGAGGCTCTCGAGCAGTACTTC
CASSVVGEALEQYF
>TRBJ2-5|TRBV19|.|.
TGTGCCAGTAGTATAGGGGAGAACGGGCAAGAGACCCAGTACTTC
CASSIGENGQETQYF
>TRBJ1-1|TRBV29-1|.|.
TGCAGCGTTTGGGGAGGGATGAACACTGAAGCTTTCTTT
CSVWGGMNTEAFF
>TRBJ2-7|TRBV27|.|TRBD2
TGTGCCAGCAGTTTTAGCGGGGGGTACGAGCAGTACTTC
CASSFSGGYEQYF
>TRBJ2-3|TRBV13|.|.
TGTGCCAGCAGCCCCAGTCCGGGGACAGATACGCAGTATTTT
CASSPSPGTDTQYF